This T cell receptor beta chain was identified during a study of Tregs in tolerant kidney transplant recipients. CDR1 is SGHRS and CDR2 is YFSETQ in the germline V gene. CDR3 size: 15 residues. J was trimmed by 2 bases and V by 4 bases; bases with no gene match: 8. The method was immunoSEQ multiplex PCR; TCRdb's version includes in-frame clones alone and lacks a portion of them. This repertoire shows 65,000 to 85,000 clones, roughly nine tenths found once; its top ten account for roughly 1.5%. Mixed chimerism was transient after nonmyeloablative marrow transplants from related graft donors. The chain employs TRBV5-1 and TRBJ2-7; TRBD2 matches at 8 bases. This sequence originates from a human patient who received a combined kidney and bone marrow transplant. Some T cells may trace back to the graft donor. The source was CD4+ T cells from blood (PBMCs), collected 24 months after the transplant. The CDR3, as DNA: TGCGCCAGCAGCCCTCAAGCGGGAGCCCCCTACGAGCAGTACTTC. This encodes CASSPQAGAPYEQYF.